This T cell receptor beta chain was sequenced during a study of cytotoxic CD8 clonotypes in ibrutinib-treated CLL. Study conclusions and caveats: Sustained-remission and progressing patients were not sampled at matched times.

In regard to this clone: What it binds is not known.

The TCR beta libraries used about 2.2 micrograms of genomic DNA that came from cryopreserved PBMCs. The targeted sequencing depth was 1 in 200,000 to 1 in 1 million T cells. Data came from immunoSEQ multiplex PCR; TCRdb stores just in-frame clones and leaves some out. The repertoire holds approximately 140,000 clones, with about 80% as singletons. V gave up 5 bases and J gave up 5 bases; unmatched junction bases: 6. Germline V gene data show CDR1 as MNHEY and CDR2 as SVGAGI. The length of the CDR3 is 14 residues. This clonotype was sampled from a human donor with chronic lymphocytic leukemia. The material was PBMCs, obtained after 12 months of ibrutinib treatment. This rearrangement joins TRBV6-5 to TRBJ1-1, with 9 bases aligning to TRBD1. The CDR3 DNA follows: TGTGCCAGCAGTACGGACAGGGGTGGGACTGAAGCTTTCTTT. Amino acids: CASSTDRGGTEAFF.